One sample yielded the 17 T cell receptor beta chains listed below, sequenced in a study of cytomegalovirus exposure and HLA in healthy donors. The PCR was carried out with 60 Vbeta primers and 13 Jbeta primers. Here immunoSEQ multiplex PCR was the method, and the copy in TCRdb shows in-frame clones only, minus some. The sample consists of about 170,000 clones, roughly 79% of them appearing once. What was sequenced was PBMCs. These receptors all come from a woman between 25 and 40 years old in good health and CMV-seropositive.

This chain joins TRBV6-5 and TRBJ1-5; no clear D. Germline V gives CDR1 MNHEY, CDR2 SVGAGI. Trimming shortened V by 2 bases and J by 6 bases, and 8 bases separated the two germline ends. There are 13 residues in the CDR3. The CDR3 region is CASSYSRGQPQHF. CDR3 in DNA: TGTGCCAGCAGTTACAGTAGAGGTCAGCCCCAGCATTTT.

The rearrangement links TRBV4-1 to TRBJ1-1, with TRBD1 as a possible D gene (5 bases). The CDR3 is 13 residues long. V shed 4 bases and J shed 11 bases, with 17 bases lying between them. Germline V lookup: CDR1 MGHRA, CDR2 YSYEKL. The CDR3 nucleotides read TGCGCCAGCAGCCCCGTTGGGGCCAACGGGGCTTTCTTT. It yields the protein CASSPVGANGAFF.

The genes are TRBV7-2 and TRBJ2-1; TRBD1 agrees at 8 bases. CDR3 length equals 15 residues. The V and J ends lost 5 bases and 2 bases, in that order; junction bases with no gene match: 5. CDR1 and CDR2 from the germline V gene are SGHTA and FQGNSA. The CDR3 coding sequence is TGTGCCAGCAGCCTAACAGGGGGTCCCTACAATGAGCAGTTCTTC. Translated, it gives CASSLTGGPYNEQFF.

The sample holds one count of this clone. The DNA for the CDR3 is TGTGCCAGCAGTGCCCCGGGACAGGGTACGGAGACCCAGTACTTC. It encodes CASSAPGQGTETQYF. The chain employs TRBV28 and TRBJ2-5; 9 bases match TRBD1. The CDR3 runs 15 residues. The V gene's germline CDR1 is MDHEN and CDR2 SYDVKM. V trimming: 5 bases; J trimming: 5 bases; junction bases outside the gene matches: 9.

This clone was recorded a few times. V is TRBV30 and J is TRBJ1-2; D remains ambiguous. The V end lost 0 bases, the J end lost 9 bases, and 8 bases lay between the germline ends. CDR3 length: 11 residues. The germline gives CDR1 GTSNPN, CDR2 SVGIG (reference sequence). The CDR3 spells CAWSVSERYTF. The CDR3 coding sequence is TGTGCCTGGAGTGTGTCAGAACGCTACACCTTC.

V gene TRBV9 combines with J gene TRBJ1-3; the D is unclear. This CDR3 region has 16 residues. V was clipped by 7 bases and J by 4 bases, with 21 bases between them. Germline CDR1 reads SGDLS; CDR2 reads YYNGEE. As DNA, the CDR3 is TGTGCCAGCGAGCACCCCCCCCGCCGAACCGGAAACACCATATATTTT. This sequence encodes CASEHPPRRTGNTIYF.

This chain connects TRBV4-3 to TRBJ1-4; D not resolved. The CDR3 totals 16 residues. With 0 bases removed from V and 7 bases from J, the gap between germline ends came to 15 bases. Germline CDR1 reads LGHNA; CDR2 reads YSLEER. This chain's CDR3 is CASSQDYKTTGEKLFF. The DNA of the CDR3 is TGCGCCAGCAGCCAAGATTATAAGACGACGGGTGAAAAACTGTTTTTT.

The rearrangement joins TRBV4-1 to TRBJ1-2, with a tentative D call TRBD1 (5 bases). CDR1 and CDR2 from the germline V gene are MGHRA and YSYEKL. Trimming cost V 4 bases and J 3 bases, with 15 bases left between them. This CDR3 is 15 amino acids long. CDR3 loop: CASSLQGLGDYGYTF. The CDR3 nucleotides are TGCGCCAGCAGCCTTCAGGGACTGGGCGACTATGGCTACACCTTC.

This chain joins TRBV28 and TRBJ1-5, with 11 bases aligning to TRBD1. V lost 5 bases to trimming and J lost 6 bases; unmatched junction nucleotides: 9. CDR1 and CDR2 from the germline V gene are MDHEN and SYDVKM. The CDR3 is 16 residues long. CDR3 coding DNA: TGTGCCAGCAGTATTGCCGGGACAGGGGGTCTTCAGCCCCAGCATTTT. It is translated as CASSIAGTGGLQPQHF.

The chain recombines TRBV6-1 with TRBJ1-2, with 7 bases aligning to TRBD1. V lost 4 bases to trimming and J lost 6 bases; unmatched junction nucleotides: 8. CDR3 length: 14 amino acids. Germline CDR1 and CDR2: MNHNS and SASEGT. CDR3 in DNA: TGTGCCAGCAGTGGATACAGGGGAGAAGATGGCTACACCTTC. Its translation is CASSGYRGEDGYTF.

This clone was seen once. This chain connects TRBV7-9 to TRBJ2-1; 12 positions match TRBD2. This CDR3 contains 18 residues. Germline-derived CDR1 and CDR2 are SEHNR and FQNEAQ (reference sequence). Trimming at V came to 6 bases and at J to 5 bases, leaving 14 bases not matched to a gene. The CDR3: CASSLRGRGLAGHNEQFF. The CDR3 DNA reads TGTGCCAGCAGTCTTAGGGGGAGGGGACTAGCGGGCCACAATGAGCAGTTCTTC. The full variable domain, with the rest looked up from reference TRBV7-9 and TRBJ2-1, is DTGVSQNPRHKITKRGQNVTFRCDPISEHNRLYWYRQTLGQGPEFLTYFQNEAQLEKSRLLSDRFSAERPKGSFSTLEIQRTEQGDSAMYLCASSLRGRGLAGHNEQFFGPGTRLTVL.

This rearrangement joins TRBV7-6 to TRBJ2-1; 7 bases match TRBD2. CDR3 size: 17 residues. The J segment lost 0 bases and the V segment lost 4 bases, leaving 9 bases of the junction unmatched. The germline CDR1 and CDR2 sequences are SGHVS and FNYEAQ. Written as DNA, the CDR3 is TGTGCCAGCAGCTCCGGCCGACTAGCCAACTCCTACAATGAGCAGTTCTTC. As protein: CASSSGRLANSYNEQFF.

The V and J genes are TRBV7-8 and TRBJ2-7, with 8 bases lining up with TRBD2. Germline V gives CDR1 SGHVS, CDR2 FQNEAQ. The V and J ends lost 5 bases and 5 bases, in that order; junction bases with no gene match: 8. The CDR3 runs to 14 residues. CDR3 loop: CASSPGGVPHEQYF. DNA of the CDR3: TGTGCCAGCAGCCCCGGGGGGGTCCCTCACGAGCAGTACTTC.

This chain joins TRBV30 and TRBJ1-2, with D possibly TRBD1 on 5 matching bases. CDR1 and CDR2 (germline): GTSNPN, SVGIG (reference sequence). The CDR3 runs 13 residues. V lost 1 base, J lost 3 bases, and 9 bases lay in between. CDR3 DNA sequence: TGTGCCTGGAGTGGACAGCTTGACTATGGCTACACCTTC. This encodes CAWSGQLDYGYTF.

CDR3 DNA sequence: TGTGCCAGCAGCTTAGTTGTGGGGGGCACTGAAGCTTTCTTT. It translates to CASSLVVGGTEAFF. The chain joins TRBV11-2 to TRBJ1-1, with TRBD1 as a possible D gene (5 bases). CDR1 is SGHAT, CDR2 FQNNGV, per germline. This CDR3 comprises 14 residues. V dropped 1 base and J dropped 4 bases, with 10 bases sitting between them.

The V gene is TRBV29-1, the J gene TRBJ1-2, with D unresolved. Germline CDR1 is SQVTM and CDR2 is ANQGSEA. V shed 4 bases and J shed 3 bases, with 18 bases lying between them. The CDR3 contains 15 residues. CDR3 DNA sequence: TGCAGCGTTGCCCGACTACTCCACGGGGACTATGGCTACACCTTC. Translation: CSVARLLHGDYGYTF. The full variable domain, in which reference TRBV29-1 and TRBJ1-2 provide the parts outside the CDR3, is SAVISQKPSRDICQRGTSLTIQCQVDSQVTMMFWYRQQPGQSLTLIATANQGSEATYESGFVIDKFPISRPNLTFSTLTVSNMSPEDSSIYLCSVARLLHGDYGYTFGSGTRLTVV.

This rearrangement joins TRBV27 to TRBJ1-1; 7 bases align to TRBD1. Germline V lookup: CDR1 MNHEY, CDR2 SMNVEV (reference sequence). The trim removed 6 bases at V and 1 base at J, leaving 5 bases unmatched. This CDR3 has 14 residues. As DNA, the CDR3 is TGTGCCAGCAGCCTGACAGGGCCGAACACTGAAGCTTTCTTT. Translation gives CASSLTGPNTEAFF.